The 18 T cell receptor beta chains given below trace back to one sample, sequenced in a study of cytomegalovirus exposure and HLA in healthy donors. Clones were sequenced by immunoSEQ multiplex PCR, and TCRdb holds only the in-frame ones, with some missing. The table includes roughly 300,000 clones, roughly 90% detected once. Sequencing was performed on PBMCs. These TCRs come from a woman under 30 in good health and CMV-seronegative.

The V call is TRBV4-3, the J call TRBJ1-1, with D possibly matching TRBD1 (6 bases). Germline V gene data show CDR1 as LGHNA and CDR2 as YSLEER. The CDR3 loop spans 15 amino acids. The V end lost 2 bases, the J end lost 1 base, and 11 bases lay between the germline ends. CDR3 DNA sequence: TGCGCCAGCAGCCAAACCGCCAGGGGGAACACTGAAGCTTTCTTT. This codes for CASSQTARGNTEAFF.

V gene TRBV28 combines with J gene TRBJ2-2, with TRBD1 matching over 7 bases. V dropped 5 bases and J dropped 6; count of bases not matched to a gene: 3. Germline-derived CDR1 and CDR2 are MDHEN and SYDVKM. The CDR3 loop spans 13 amino acids. In DNA, the CDR3 is TGTGCCAGCAGTCCTCAGGGGGCCGGGGAGCTGTTTTTT. Its translation: CASSPQGAGELFF.

CDR3: CASSSGTGVIAGELFF. In DNA, the CDR3 is TGCGCCAGCAGCTCGGGAACAGGGGTAATTGCCGGGGAGCTGTTTTTT. The V gene is TRBV5-1, the J gene TRBJ2-2, with TRBD1 matching over 7 bases. The V segment lost 3 bases and the J segment 6 bases; nucleotides outside the gene matches: 11. This CDR3 contains 16 residues. The V gene's germline CDR1 is SGHRS and CDR2 YFSETQ.

This clone was recorded once. The J gene is TRBJ2-3, the V gene TRBV5-4, with 9 bases lining up with TRBD2. Trimming took 1 base from V and 0 from J; bases not matched to a gene: 3. Germline V gives CDR1 SGHNT, CDR2 YYREEE (reference sequence). The CDR3 runs to 16 residues. CDR3 sequence: CASSLYLAGSTDTQYF. The CDR3 coding sequence is TGTGCCAGCAGCTTGTACCTAGCGGGGAGCACAGATACGCAGTATTTT.

The rearrangement joins TRBV6-5 to TRBJ2-7; 9 nucleotides align to TRBD2. Germline CDR1 is MNHEY and CDR2 is SVGAGI. The length of the CDR3 is 14 residues. V trimming: 5 bases; J trimming: 0 bases; junction bases outside the gene matches: 2. The chain's CDR3 is CASSTTSGSYEQYF. CDR3 DNA sequence: TGTGCCAGCAGTACGACTAGCGGCTCCTACGAGCAGTACTTC.

This chain connects TRBV14 to TRBJ2-7; D gene ambiguous. CDR3 length: 14 amino acids. Trimming took 4 bases from V and 0 from J, leaving 10 bases between them. Germline V lookup: CDR1 SGHDN, CDR2 FVKESK. The CDR3 DNA is TGTGCCAGCAGCCTAAAGCTCGACTCCTACGAGCAGTACTTC. Translating gives CASSLKLDSYEQYF.

This sequence joins TRBV28 and TRBJ1-2, with a possible D match to TRBD1 (5 bases). In germline, CDR1 is MDHEN, CDR2 SYDVKM. V was pared by 11 bases and J by 2 bases, with 12 bases between. The CDR3 runs 12 residues. In nucleotides, the CDR3 is TGTGCCGGGGGGAGGTCAAACTATGGCTACACCTTC. This gives the protein CAGGRSNYGYTF.

The chain joins TRBV12-5 to TRBJ2-6, with a possible D match to TRBD2 (5 bases). Germline CDR1 reads LGHNT; CDR2 reads FRNRAP. V lost 6 bases and J 0 bases, leaving 18 bases between the germline ends. The CDR3 totals 18 residues. The CDR3 region is CASGLFRGQSSGANVLTF. CDR3 coding DNA: TGTGCTAGTGGACTTTTCAGAGGGCAGAGCTCTGGGGCCAACGTCCTGACTTTC.

CDR3 sequence (DNA): TGTGCCAGCAGTTCTACCACGATCTACGAGCAGTACTTC. This sequence encodes CASSSTTIYEQYF. This chain links TRBV14 with TRBJ2-7, with D unresolved. CDR1 SGHDN and CDR2 FVKESK come from the germline V gene. The CDR3 loop spans 13 amino acids. V gave up 6 bases and J gave up 3 bases, with 12 bases separating them.

The J gene is TRBJ2-2, the V gene TRBV6-1; D call uncertain. Trimming removed 6 bases from V and 1 base from J, with 6 bases in between. The CDR3 is 13 residues long. Germline V gene data show CDR1 as MNHNS and CDR2 as SASEGT. CDR3 DNA: TGTGCCAGCAGAACAGTGAACACCGGGGAGCTGTTTTTT. Translated, it gives CASRTVNTGELFF.

This chain uses TRBV28 with TRBJ1-1; D remains ambiguous. V was cut by 2 bases and J by 1 base, with 5 bases left in between. The germline V gene encodes CDR1 MDHEN and CDR2 SYDVKM. There are 13 residues in the CDR3. This chain's CDR3 is CASSLGWNTEAFF. The CDR3, as DNA: TGTGCCAGCAGTTTAGGCTGGAACACTGAAGCTTTCTTT.

This chain connects TRBV7-3 to TRBJ2-3, with D possibly TRBD1 on 6 matching bases. The CDR3 is 15 amino acids. Trimming removed 5 bases at V and 2 bases at J, with 14 bases between. Germline V lookup: CDR1 SGHTA, CDR2 FQGTGA. The CDR3 reads CASSLRDKNTDTQYF. The DNA for the CDR3 is TGTGCCAGCAGCCTCCGGGACAAGAACACAGATACGCAGTATTTT.

The chain uses TRBV7-6 and TRBJ2-7; 7 bases are a match to TRBD2. The CDR3 runs 16 residues. V lost 1 base and J lost 0; bases outside the gene matches: 6. From germline, CDR1 is SGHVS and CDR2 FNYEAQ. Written as DNA, the CDR3 is TGTGCCAGCAGCTTAGAAGCCGCTAGCGGCTCCTACGAGCAGTACTTC. Its translation is CASSLEAASGSYEQYF.

Here the CDR3 reads CASSPMDTWDTEAFF. The CDR3, as DNA: TGTGCCAGCAGCCCCATGGACACGTGGGACACTGAAGCTTTCTTT. The chain employs TRBV9 and TRBJ1-1; tentative D call: TRBD1 (5 bases). V was trimmed by 4 bases and J by 3 bases, leaving 16 bases between them. Looked up from germline, CDR1 is SGDLS and CDR2 is YYNGEE. The CDR3 is 15 amino acids. The full variable domain, its missing parts supplied by reference TRBV9 and TRBJ1-1, is DSGVTQTPKHLITATGQRVTLRCSPRSGDLSVYWYQQSLDQGLQFLIQYYNGEERAKGNILERFSAQQFPDLHSELNLSSLELGDSALYFCASSPMDTWDTEAFFGQGTRLTVV.

The chain has TRBV20-1 and TRBJ2-1; unclear D gene. Trimming shortened V by 5 bases and J by 5 bases, and 7 bases separated the two germline ends. The germline CDR1 and CDR2 sequences are DFQATT and SNEGSKA (reference sequence). The CDR3 consists of 11 residues. CDR3 nucleotides: TGCAGTGCTCGTGCTAACAATGAGCAGTTCTTC. It codes for CSARANNEQFF.

The chain links TRBV5-1 to TRBJ2-1, with 7 bases identical to TRBD2. J lost 7 bases, V lost 2 bases, and 12 bases had no gene match. Germline V gives CDR1 SGHRS, CDR2 YFSETQ. The CDR3 has 16 residues. CDR3 protein: CASSFLGGAGDNEQFF. The CDR3 DNA reads TGCGCCAGCAGCTTTTTGGGTGGGGCGGGAGATAATGAGCAGTTCTTC.

This chain connects TRBV28 to TRBJ1-1; D not resolved. Germline V gene lookup returns CDR1 MDHEN and CDR2 SYDVKM. The CDR3 spans 14 residues. Trimming took off 8 bases at V and 4 bases at J, with 17 bases between the two ends. The CDR3 here is CASPRALGSTEAFF. For the CDR3, the DNA is TGTGCCAGCCCTCGGGCCCTAGGGAGCACTGAAGCTTTCTTT.

The chain couples TRBV29-1 to TRBJ2-7; TRBD2 agrees at 11 bases. V was clipped by 6 bases and J by 6 bases; unmatched bases: 4. This CDR3 contains 12 residues. The V gene's germline CDR1 is SQVTM and CDR2 ANQGSEA. The CDR3 DNA sequence: TGCAGCGTACTAGCGGGAGCGACCGAGCAGTACTTC. This translates into CSVLAGATEQYF.